A selection of T cell receptor beta chains follows, all from one sample in a study of prognosis after radiotherapy for stage I lung cancer. Each CDR3 protein gets one entry after TCRdb re-called the multiplex PCR reads with MiXCR. Here the sample spans 20,000 to 30,000 distinct CDR3 sequences, roughly 40% being singletons. The input for sequencing was PBMCs, taken before or after stereotactic body radiation therapy (not recorded which). The origin of the receptors is a donor aged 50 or older with non-small cell lung cancer. Both conserved end residues are part of each CDR3. D genes are given only for firm matches. Size tells how often a clone was seen (once, few, many) or the class of an expanded clone, and some rows leave it out.

d_call j_call cdr3_length v_call clone_size cdr3_aa cdr3_nt
TRBD2 TRBJ2-5 20 TRBV9 many CASSVALGADGTSGQETQYF TGTGCCAGCAGCGTAGCTCTGGGGGCGGACGGGACTAGCGGCCAAGAGACCCAGTACTTC
. TRBJ2-7 12 TRBV7-2 many CASSLVGYEQYF TGTGCCAGCAGCTTAGTGGGATACGAGCAGTACTTC
. TRBJ2-1 14 TRBV27 . CASKLTQVHNEQFF TGTGCCAGCAAACTCACACAAGTACACAATGAGCAGTTCTTC
. TRBJ1-2 15 TRBV4-1 many CASSQGTPVNYGYTF TGCGCCAGCAGCCAGGGGACACCGGTTAACTATGGCTACACCTTC
TRBD2 TRBJ2-3 19 TRBV30 many CAWSPKLAGAPGSTDTQYF TGTGCCTGGAGTCCGAAACTAGCGGGAGCTCCGGGGAGCACAGATACGCAGTATTTT
. TRBJ2-2 18 TRBV12-3/TRBV12-4 medium-sized CASSLRGMVRPNTGELFF TGTGCCAGCAGTTTAAGGGGCATGGTCAGACCGAACACCGGGGAGCTGTTTTTT
TRBD2 TRBJ2-7 16 TRBV11-2 medium-sized CASSLDRLAATREQYF TGTGCCAGCAGCTTAGATCGACTAGCGGCAACTAGAGAGCAGTACTTC
TRBD2 TRBJ2-3 14 TRBV5-1 medium-sized CATRSGRSTDTQYF TGCGCCACTCGAAGCGGGAGGAGCACAGATACGCAGTATTTT
. TRBJ1-1 15 TRBV11-2 many CASSLKFRGATEAFF TGTGCCAGCAGCTTAAAGTTCCGAGGGGCCACTGAAGCTTTCTTT
. TRBJ1-6 16 TRBV7-2 many CASSLFRGNYNSPLHF TGTGCCAGCAGCTTATTTCGGGGAAACTATAATTCACCCCTCCACTTT
TRBD2 TRBJ2-1 17 TRBV6-2/TRBV6-3 few CASSHDLKRGGRNEQFF TGTGCCAGCAGTCACGACCTTAAGCGGGGGGGCCGGAATGAGCAGTTCTTC
. TRBJ2-3 14 TRBV16 . CASSPRRVADTQYF TGTGCCAGCAGCCCCCGCAGGGTTGCAGATACGCAGTATTTT
TRBD1 TRBJ1-2 17 TRBV20-1 . CSARVRGGASSSYGYTF TGCAGTGCTAGAGTCAGGGGGGGGGCCTCGAGCAGCTATGGCTACACCTTC